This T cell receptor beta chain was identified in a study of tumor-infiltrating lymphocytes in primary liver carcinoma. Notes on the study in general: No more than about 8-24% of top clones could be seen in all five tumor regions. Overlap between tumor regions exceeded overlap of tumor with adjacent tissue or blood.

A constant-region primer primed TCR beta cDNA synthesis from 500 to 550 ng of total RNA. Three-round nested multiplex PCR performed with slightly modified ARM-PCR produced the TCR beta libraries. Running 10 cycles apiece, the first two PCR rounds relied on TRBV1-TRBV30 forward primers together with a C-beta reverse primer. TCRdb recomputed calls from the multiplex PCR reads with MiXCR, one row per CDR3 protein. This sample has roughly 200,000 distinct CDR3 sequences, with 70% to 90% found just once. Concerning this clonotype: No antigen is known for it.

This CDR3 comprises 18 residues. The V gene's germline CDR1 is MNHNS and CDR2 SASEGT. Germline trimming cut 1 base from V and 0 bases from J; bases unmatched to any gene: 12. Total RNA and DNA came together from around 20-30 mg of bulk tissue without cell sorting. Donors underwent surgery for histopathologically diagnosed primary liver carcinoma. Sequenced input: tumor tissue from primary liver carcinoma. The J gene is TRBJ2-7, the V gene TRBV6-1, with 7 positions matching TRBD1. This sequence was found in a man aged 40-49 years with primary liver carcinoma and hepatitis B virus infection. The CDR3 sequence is CASSEEPNRGMDSYEQYF. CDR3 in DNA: TGTGCCAGCAGTGAAGAGCCAAACAGGGGTATGGACTCCTACGAGCAGTACTTC.